Sequencing of this TCR beta chain was carried out in a study of cytomegalovirus exposure and HLA in healthy donors. General study results and limits: CMV serostatus was the only immune exposure information that was available. For TCR beta chains, V- and J-gene trimming was later linked to a missense DCLRE1C variant. Altogether, more than 150 TCR beta chains were recorded as cytomegalovirus-associated. Reportedly, TCR beta sequences accurately predicted HLA-A and HLA-B alleles in most subjects.

Regarding this clone: What it binds is unknown.

The primer mix had 60 Vbeta and 13 Jbeta primers. The table came from immunoSEQ multiplex PCR; TCRdb's copy has only in-frame clones and leaves some out. This sample has fewer than 250,000 clones, with around 83% found just once. The CDR3 has 15 residues. The V gene lost 5 bases and the J gene lost 4 bases, with 15 bases spanning the gap. The germline V gene has CDR1 WSHSY and CDR2 SAAADI. J is TRBJ1-3 and V is TRBV10-2; no clear D. This receptor was taken from a girl aged 5-17 years in good health and CMV-seronegative. Source material: PBMCs. The CDR3 bases are TGCGCCAGCAGTAGCGGACTGCTATCCGGAAACACCATATATTTT. This gives the protein CASSSGLLSGNTIYF.